The present entry profiles one T cell receptor (beta chain) with its context. Followed over time, Seattle patients had been enrolled while infection was active. In the source study's methods: Amplifying reference gene primers gave estimates of nucleated cell counts. TCRdb's copy holds only in-frame clones and misses some; the assay was immunoSEQ multiplex PCR. V, J and clone size reflect that table, while D and trimming were determined from the DNA. Seen here are around 300,000 clones, more than 70% observed once, and the top ten hold approximately 1.8%. This specimen belongs to a study of blood T cell repertoires in COVID-19. Study-wide background: Sites in the United States, Italy and Spain provided acute and convalescent COVID-19 samples.

Germline V gene lookup returns CDR1 MNHEY and CDR2 SMNVEV (reference sequence). J lost 4 bases, V lost 3 bases, and 4 bases had no gene match. The CDR3 is 15 residues long. V usage is TRBV27 and J usage is TRBJ2-1, with TRBD2 matching over 9 bases. The sequence derives from a woman in her twenties or thirties with COVID-19, enrolled during active disease. The material sequenced was peripheral blood. Here the CDR3 reads CASSFLAGPYNEQFF. CDR3 sequence (DNA): TGTGCCAGCAGTTTCCTAGCGGGGCCATACAATGAGCAGTTCTTC.